A selection of T cell receptor beta chains follows, all from one sample in a study of identical twins. TCRdb analysed the 5' RACE reads with MiXCR anew, one entry per CDR3 protein. The data contain roughly 700,000 distinct CDR3 sequences, under 9% of them seen just once; the ten biggest clones take up approximately 0.89%. This same sample was also taken into another study, of yellow fever vaccine responses in identical twins.

Sample: PBMCs. These receptors all stem from a woman aged 18-29 years in good health. The conserved cysteine and the conserved F or W are not part of the CDR3 here.

TRBV9 ASSVDAYANTGELF
TRBV29-1 SVQRTSYNEQF
TRBV3-1 ASSQEVIRNTEAF
TRBV27 ASVGRGHNQPQH
TRBV27 ASSRTSLNLEQY
TRBV5-6 ASSRSGGPAGELF
TRBV19 ASSFVAGGNEQF
TRBV7-9 ASSFPSYRANEQY
TRBV7-8 ASSFLSRSQETQY
TRBV7-2 ASSLAPGGRTDTQY
TRBV6-2/TRBV6-3 ASMQAAEGEQY
TRBV25-1 ASSDNSGRDYEQY
TRBV6-2/TRBV6-3 ASARRGLEETQY
TRBV28 ASSFVGRSGRKKQETQY
TRBV30 AWTSGHEQF
TRBV20-1 SAKATGDYNEQF
TRBV29-1 SVVGQASTERSYNEQF
TRBV7-8 ASSFGTVEQF
TRBV20-1 SARDSSGRASGKYNEQF
TRBV9 ASSVAEMKGEQY
TRBV6-1 ASWGGGLGNTEAF
TRBV29-1 SVAVDGNQPQH
TRBV27 ASSKLAESYEQY
TRBV7-2 ASSHTGGAYEQY
TRBV20-1 SARDGGRPQEY
TRBV10-3 AIGVGLAGAVVNEQF
TRBV27 ASSLGSNYGYT
TRBV28 ASSLLGQGVNTEAF
TRBV4-3 ASSQTQGVGNTIY
TRBV5-1 ASSADLRFSGRINEQF
TRBV24-1 ATSEGQGAYFEQF
TRBV7-9 ASSRGLDVETQY
TRBV2 ASSDGVNTGELF